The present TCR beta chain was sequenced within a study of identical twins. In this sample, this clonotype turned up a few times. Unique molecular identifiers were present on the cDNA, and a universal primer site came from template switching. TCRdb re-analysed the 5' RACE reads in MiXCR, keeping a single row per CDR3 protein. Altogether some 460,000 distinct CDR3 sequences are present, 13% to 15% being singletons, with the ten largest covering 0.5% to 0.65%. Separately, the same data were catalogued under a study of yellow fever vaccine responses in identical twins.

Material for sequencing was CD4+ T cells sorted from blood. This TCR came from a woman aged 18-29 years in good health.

CDR3 loop: CASRQNPGTAYSEQFF. The DNA of the CDR3 is TGTGCCAGCAGACAGAATCCCGGGACGGCCTATTCTGAGCAGTTCTTC. This chain joins TRBV11-2 and TRBJ2-1; D may correspond to TRBD1 or TRBD2 (5 bases each). Germline CDR1 SGHAT, CDR2 FQNNGV. The length of the CDR3 is 16 residues. V was pared by 6 bases and J by 9 bases, with 24 bases between.